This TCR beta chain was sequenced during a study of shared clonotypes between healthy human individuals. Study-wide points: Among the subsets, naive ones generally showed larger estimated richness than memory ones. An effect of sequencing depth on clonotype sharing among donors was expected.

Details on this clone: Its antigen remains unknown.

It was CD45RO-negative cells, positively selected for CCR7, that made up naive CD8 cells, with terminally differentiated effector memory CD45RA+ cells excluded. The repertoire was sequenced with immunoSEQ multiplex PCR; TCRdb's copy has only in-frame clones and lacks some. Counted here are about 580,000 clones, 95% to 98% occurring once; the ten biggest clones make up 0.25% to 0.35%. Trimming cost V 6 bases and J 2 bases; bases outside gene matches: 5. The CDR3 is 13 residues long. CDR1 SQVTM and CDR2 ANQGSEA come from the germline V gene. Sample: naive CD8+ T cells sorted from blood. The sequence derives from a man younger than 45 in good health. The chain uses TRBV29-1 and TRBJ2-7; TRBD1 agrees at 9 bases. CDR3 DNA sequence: TGCAGCGTGGGGACAGGGACAACCTACGAGCAGTACTTC. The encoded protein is CSVGTGTTYEQYF.